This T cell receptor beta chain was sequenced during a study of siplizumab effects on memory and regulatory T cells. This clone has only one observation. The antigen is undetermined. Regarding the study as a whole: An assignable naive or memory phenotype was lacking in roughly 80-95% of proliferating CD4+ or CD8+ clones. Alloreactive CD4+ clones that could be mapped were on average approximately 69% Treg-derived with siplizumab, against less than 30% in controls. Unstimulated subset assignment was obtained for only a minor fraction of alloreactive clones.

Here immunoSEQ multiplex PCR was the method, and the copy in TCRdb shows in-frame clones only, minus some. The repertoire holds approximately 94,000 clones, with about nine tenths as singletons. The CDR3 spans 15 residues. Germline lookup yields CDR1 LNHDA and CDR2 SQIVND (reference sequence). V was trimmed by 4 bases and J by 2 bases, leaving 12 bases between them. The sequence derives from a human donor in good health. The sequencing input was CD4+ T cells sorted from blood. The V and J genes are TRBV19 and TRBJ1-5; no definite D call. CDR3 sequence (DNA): TGTGCCAGTAGTACCGGGTCGCGGGGCAATCAGCCCCAGCATTTT. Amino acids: CASSTGSRGNQPQHF.